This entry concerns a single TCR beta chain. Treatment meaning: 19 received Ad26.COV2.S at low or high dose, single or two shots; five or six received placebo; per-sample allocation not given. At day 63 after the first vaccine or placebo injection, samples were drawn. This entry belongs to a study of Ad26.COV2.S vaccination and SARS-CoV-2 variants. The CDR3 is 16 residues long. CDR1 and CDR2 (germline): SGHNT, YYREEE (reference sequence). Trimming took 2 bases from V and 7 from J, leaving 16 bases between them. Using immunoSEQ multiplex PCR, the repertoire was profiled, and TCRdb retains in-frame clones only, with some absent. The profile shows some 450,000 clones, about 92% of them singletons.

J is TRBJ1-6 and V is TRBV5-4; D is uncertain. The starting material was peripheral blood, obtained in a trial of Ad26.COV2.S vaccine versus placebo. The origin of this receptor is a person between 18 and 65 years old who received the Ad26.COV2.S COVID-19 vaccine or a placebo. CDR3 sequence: CASSLLPGGRNSPLHF. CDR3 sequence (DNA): TGTGCCAGCAGCTTACTCCCGGGTGGTAGAAATTCACCCCTCCACTTT.